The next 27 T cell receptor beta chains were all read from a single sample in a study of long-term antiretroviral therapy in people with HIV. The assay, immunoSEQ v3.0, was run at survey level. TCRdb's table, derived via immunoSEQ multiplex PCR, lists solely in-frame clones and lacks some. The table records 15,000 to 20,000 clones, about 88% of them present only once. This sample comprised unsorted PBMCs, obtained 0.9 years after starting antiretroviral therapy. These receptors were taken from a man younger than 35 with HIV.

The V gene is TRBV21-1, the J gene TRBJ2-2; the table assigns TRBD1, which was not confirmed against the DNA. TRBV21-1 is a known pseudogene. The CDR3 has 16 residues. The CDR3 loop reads CASSTTVLLNTGELFF. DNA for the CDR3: TGTGCCAGCAGCACAACAGTGCTCCTGAACACCGGGGAGCTGTTTTTT.

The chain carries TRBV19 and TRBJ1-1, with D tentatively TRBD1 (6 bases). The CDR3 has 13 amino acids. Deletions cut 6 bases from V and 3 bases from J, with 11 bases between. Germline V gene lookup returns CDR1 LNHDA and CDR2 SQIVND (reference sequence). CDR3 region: CASRYRVYTEAFF. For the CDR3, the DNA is TGTGCCAGTAGATACAGGGTATACACTGAAGCTTTCTTT.

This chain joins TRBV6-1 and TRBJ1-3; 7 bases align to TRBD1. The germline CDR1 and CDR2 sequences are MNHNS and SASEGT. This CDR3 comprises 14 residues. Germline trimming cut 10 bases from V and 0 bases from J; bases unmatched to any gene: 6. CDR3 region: CAIRGQPSGNTIYF. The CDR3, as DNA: TGTGCCATCAGGGGACAGCCCTCTGGAAACACCATATATTTT.

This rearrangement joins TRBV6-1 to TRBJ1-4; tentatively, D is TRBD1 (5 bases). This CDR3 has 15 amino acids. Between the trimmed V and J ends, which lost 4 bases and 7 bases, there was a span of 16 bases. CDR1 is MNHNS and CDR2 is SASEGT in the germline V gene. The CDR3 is CASSADRGSSEKLFF. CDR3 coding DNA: TGTGCCAGCAGTGCGGACCGGGGGTCCTCTGAAAAACTGTTTTTT.

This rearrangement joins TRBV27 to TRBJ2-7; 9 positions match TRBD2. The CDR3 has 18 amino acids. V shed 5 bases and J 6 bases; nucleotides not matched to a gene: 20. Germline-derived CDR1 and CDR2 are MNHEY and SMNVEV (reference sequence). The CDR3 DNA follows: TGTGCCAGCAGTCATTCGCCGGATAGCGGGGGAGTTGGAGGCGAGCAGTACTTC. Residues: CASSHSPDSGGVGGEQYF.

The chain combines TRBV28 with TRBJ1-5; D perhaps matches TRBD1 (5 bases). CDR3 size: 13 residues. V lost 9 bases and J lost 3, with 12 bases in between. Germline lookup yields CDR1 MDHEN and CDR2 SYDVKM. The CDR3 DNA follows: TGTGCCAGTGTACCAGGGAACAATCAGCCCCAGCATTTT. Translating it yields CASVPGNNQPQHF. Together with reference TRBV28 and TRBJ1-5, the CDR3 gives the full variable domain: DVKVTQSSRYLVKRTGEKVFLECVQDMDHENMFWYRQDPGLGLRLIYFSYDVKMKEKGDIPEGYSVSREKKERFSLILESASTNQTSMYLCASVPGNNQPQHFGDGTRLSIL.

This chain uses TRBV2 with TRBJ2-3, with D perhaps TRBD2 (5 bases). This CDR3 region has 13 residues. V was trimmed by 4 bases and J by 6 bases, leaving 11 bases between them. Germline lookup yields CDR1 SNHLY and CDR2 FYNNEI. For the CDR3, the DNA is TGTGCCAGCAGTGGAGGGCTTGGGGATACGCAGTATTTT. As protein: CASSGGLGDTQYF.

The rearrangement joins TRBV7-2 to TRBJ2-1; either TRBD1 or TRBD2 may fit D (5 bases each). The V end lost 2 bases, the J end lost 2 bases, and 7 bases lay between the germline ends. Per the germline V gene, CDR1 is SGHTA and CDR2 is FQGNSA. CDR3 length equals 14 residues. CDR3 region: CASSLRGTYNEQFF. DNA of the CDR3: TGTGCCAGCAGCTTACGGGGCACCTACAATGAGCAGTTCTTC.

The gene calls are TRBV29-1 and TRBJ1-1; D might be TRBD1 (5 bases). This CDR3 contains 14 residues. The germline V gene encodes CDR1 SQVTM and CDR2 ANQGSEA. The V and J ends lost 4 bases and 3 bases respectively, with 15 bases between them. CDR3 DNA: TGCAGCGTTGGCAAGCGGGGGTTTGACACTGAAGCTTTCTTT. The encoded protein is CSVGKRGFDTEAFF.

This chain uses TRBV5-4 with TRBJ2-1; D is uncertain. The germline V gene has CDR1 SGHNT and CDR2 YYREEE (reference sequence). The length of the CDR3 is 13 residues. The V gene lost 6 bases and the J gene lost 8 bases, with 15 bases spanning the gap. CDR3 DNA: TGTGCCAGCACCAAAACCACCAGCGATGAGCAGTTCTTC. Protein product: CASTKTTSDEQFF.

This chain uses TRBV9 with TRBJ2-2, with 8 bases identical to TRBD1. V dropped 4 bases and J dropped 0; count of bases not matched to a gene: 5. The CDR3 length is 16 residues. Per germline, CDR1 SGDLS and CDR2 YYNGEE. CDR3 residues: CASSPWTGSNTGELFF. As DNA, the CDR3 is TGTGCCAGCAGCCCATGGACAGGGTCGAACACCGGGGAGCTGTTTTTT.

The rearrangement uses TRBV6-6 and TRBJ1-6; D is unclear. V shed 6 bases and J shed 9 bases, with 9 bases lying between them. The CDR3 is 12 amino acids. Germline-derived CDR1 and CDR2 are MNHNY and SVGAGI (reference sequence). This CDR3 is CASSPPGSPLHF. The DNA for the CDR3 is TGTGCCAGCAGCCCCCCCGGTTCACCCCTCCACTTT.

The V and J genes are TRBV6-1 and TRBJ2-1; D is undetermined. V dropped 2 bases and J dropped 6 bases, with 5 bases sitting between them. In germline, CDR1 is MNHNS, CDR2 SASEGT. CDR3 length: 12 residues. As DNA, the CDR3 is TGTGCCAGCAGTGAACTGGGCAATGAGCAGTTCTTC. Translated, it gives CASSELGNEQFF.

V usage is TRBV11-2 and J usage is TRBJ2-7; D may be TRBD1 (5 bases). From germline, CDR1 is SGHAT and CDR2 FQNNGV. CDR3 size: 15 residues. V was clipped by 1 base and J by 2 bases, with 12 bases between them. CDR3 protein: CASSLVPGQTYEQYF. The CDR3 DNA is TGTGCCAGCAGCTTAGTCCCAGGGCAAACCTACGAGCAGTACTTC.

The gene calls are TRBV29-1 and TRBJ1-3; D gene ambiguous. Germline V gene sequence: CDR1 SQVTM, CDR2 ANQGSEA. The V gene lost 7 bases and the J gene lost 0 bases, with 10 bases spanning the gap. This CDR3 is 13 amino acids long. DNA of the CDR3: TGCAGCGCCGCAGCACTCTCTGGAAACACCATATATTTT. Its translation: CSAAALSGNTIYF.

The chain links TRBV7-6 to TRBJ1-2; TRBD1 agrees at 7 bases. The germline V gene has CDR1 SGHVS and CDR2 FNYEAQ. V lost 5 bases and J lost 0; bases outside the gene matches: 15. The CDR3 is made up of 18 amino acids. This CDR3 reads CASSLGPGQSYANYGYTF. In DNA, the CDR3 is TGTGCCAGCAGCCTGGGACCGGGACAGTCCTACGCTAACTATGGCTACACCTTC. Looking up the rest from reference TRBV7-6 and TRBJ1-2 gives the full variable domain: GAGVSQSPRYKVTKRGQDVALRCDPISGHVSLYWYRQALGQGPEFLTYFNYEAQQDKSGLPNDRFSAERPEGSISTLTIQRTEQRDSAMYRCASSLGPGQSYANYGYTFGSGTRLTVV.

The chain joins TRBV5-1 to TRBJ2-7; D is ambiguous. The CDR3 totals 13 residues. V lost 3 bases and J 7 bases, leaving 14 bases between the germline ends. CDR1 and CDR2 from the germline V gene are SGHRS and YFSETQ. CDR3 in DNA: TGCGCCAGCAGCTGGGCAAAAGACTCGGAGCAGTACTTC. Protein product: CASSWAKDSEQYF.

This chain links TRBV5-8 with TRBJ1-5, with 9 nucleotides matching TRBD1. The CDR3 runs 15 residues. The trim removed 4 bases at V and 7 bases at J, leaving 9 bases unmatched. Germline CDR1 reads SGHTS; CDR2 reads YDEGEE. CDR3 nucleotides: TGTGCCAGCAGCGGGGACAGGGTCCAAGGACAGCCCCAGCATTTT. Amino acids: CASSGDRVQGQPQHF. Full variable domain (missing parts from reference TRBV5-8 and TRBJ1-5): EAGVTQSPTHLIKTRGQQATLRCSPISGHTSVYWYQQALGLGLQFLLWYDEGEERNRGNFPPRFSGRQFPNYSSELNVNALELEDSALYLCASSGDRVQGQPQHFGDGTRLSIL.

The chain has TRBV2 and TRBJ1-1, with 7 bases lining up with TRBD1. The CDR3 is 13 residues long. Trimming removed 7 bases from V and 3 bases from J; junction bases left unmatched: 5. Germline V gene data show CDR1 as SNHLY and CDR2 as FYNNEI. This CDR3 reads CASNPGQDTEAFF. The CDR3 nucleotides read TGTGCCAGCAATCCTGGACAGGACACTGAAGCTTTCTTT.

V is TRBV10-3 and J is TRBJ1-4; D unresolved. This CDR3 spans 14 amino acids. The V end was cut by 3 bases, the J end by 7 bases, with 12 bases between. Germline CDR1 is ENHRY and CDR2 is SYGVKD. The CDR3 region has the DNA TGTGCCATCAGTGATGGGAGCGAGGGTGAAAAACTGTTTTTT. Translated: CAISDGSEGEKLFF.

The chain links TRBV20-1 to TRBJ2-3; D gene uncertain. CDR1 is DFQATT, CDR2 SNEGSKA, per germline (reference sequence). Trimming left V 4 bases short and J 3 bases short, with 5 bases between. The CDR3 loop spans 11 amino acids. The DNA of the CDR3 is TGCAGTGCTACGAGGACAGATACGCAGTATTTT. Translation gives CSATRTDTQYF.

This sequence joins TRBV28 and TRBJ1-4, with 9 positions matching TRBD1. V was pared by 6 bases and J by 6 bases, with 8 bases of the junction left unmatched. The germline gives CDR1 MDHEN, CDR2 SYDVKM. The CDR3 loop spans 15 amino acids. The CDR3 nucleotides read TGTGCCAGCAGAAATCCGGGACAGGGCCATGAAAAACTGTTTTTT. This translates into CASRNPGQGHEKLFF.

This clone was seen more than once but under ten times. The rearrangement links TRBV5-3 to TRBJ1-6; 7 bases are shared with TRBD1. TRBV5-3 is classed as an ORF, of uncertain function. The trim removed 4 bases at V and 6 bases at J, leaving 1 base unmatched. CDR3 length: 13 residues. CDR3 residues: CARSDRVNSPLHF. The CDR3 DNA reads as TGTGCCAGAAGCGACAGGGTTAATTCACCCCTCCACTTT.

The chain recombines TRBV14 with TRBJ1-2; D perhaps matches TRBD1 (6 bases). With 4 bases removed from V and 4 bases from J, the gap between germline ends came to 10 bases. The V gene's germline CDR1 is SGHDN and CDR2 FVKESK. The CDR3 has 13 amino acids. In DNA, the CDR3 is TGTGCCAGCAGCCCGGGGGGCAGCTATGGCTACACCTTC. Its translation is CASSPGGSYGYTF.

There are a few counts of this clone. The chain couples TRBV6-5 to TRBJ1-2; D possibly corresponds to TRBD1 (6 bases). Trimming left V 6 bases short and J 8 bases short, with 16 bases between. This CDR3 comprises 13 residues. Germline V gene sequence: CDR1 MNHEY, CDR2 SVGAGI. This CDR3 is CASRIMHREGYTF. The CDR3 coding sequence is TGTGCCAGCAGGATTATGCACAGGGAAGGCTACACCTTC.

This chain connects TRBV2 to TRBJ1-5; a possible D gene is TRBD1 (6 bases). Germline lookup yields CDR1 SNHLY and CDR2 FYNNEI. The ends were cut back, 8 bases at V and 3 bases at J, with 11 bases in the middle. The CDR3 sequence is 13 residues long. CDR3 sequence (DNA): TGTGCCAGCGGCGGACAGACCAATCAGCCCCAGCATTTT. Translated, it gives CASGGQTNQPQHF.

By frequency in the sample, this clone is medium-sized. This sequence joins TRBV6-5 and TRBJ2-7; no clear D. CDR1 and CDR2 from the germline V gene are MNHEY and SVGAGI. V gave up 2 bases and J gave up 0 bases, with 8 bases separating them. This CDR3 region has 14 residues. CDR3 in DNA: TGTGCCAGCAGTTACGGGATCCTCTCCTACGAGCAGTACTTC. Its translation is CASSYGILSYEQYF.